One sample yielded the 10 T cell receptor beta chains listed below, sequenced in a study of blood T cell repertoires in COVID-19. This table comes from immunoSEQ multiplex PCR, and its TCRdb copy is limited to in-frame clones, with some not included. The sample has approximately 300,000 clones; 75% to 90% are singletons. Sequenced material: PBMCs or T cells enriched from blood (not recorded which). The receptors originated from a man aged 60-69 years who had recovered from COVID-19.

This chain uses TRBV11-2 with TRBJ1-6, with TRBD1 identical over 8 bases. CDR3 length equals 17 residues. Per germline, CDR1 SGHAT and CDR2 FQNNGV. V shed 1 base and J 6 bases; nucleotides not matched to a gene: 8. DNA of the CDR3: TGTGCCAGCAGCTTAGTGGGGACAGGCCGGGCTAATTCACCCCTCCACTTT. Protein sequence: CASSLVGTGRANSPLHF.

The chain carries TRBV2 and TRBJ1-6; D unresolved. This CDR3 is 15 amino acids long. The germline CDR1 and CDR2 sequences are SNHLY and FYNNEI. Trimming cost V 2 bases and J 7 bases, with 12 bases left between them. CDR3 sequence: CASSESSVGNSPLHF. The CDR3 bases are TGTGCCAGCAGTGAATCCAGCGTTGGGAATTCACCCCTCCACTTT.

V and J are TRBV19 and TRBJ2-3, with D perhaps TRBD2 (6 bases). This CDR3 spans 18 amino acids. Deletions cut 1 base from V and 2 bases from J, with 19 bases between. Germline V gene sequence: CDR1 LNHDA, CDR2 SQIVND (reference sequence). The CDR3 DNA reads TGTGCCAGTAGTATAGGACGGGGTAGCGGAGGGGTCACAGATACGCAGTATTTT. Protein: CASSIGRGSGGVTDTQYF.

The J gene is TRBJ2-3, the V gene TRBV6-1, with D perhaps matching TRBD2 (6 bases). CDR1 MNHNS and CDR2 SASEGT come from the germline V gene. The germline V and J ends were trimmed by 4 bases and 0 bases, with 14 bases remaining between them. The CDR3 is 16 residues long. The CDR3: CASSVRRRGSTDTQYF. The CDR3 DNA follows: TGTGCCAGCAGTGTTCGCCGGCGGGGAAGCACAGATACGCAGTATTTT.

The rearrangement joins TRBV19 to TRBJ1-5, with D tentatively TRBD1 (6 bases). The CDR3 covers 14 residues. V was shortened by 5 bases and J by 6 bases, with 14 bases between the two germline ends. Germline V lookup: CDR1 LNHDA, CDR2 SQIVND (reference sequence). This CDR3 is CASSLIQGTQPQHF. CDR3 coding DNA: TGTGCCAGTAGTCTAATACAGGGCACTCAGCCCCAGCATTTT.

The V gene is TRBV27, the J gene TRBJ1-2, with D tentatively TRBD1 (5 bases). V lost 7 bases and J 7 bases, leaving 13 bases between the germline ends. CDR1 and CDR2 from the germline V gene are MNHEY and SMNVEV (reference sequence). The CDR3 extends over 12 amino acids. The CDR3 loop reads CASKSGFVGYTF. CDR3 DNA sequence: TGTGCCAGCAAGTCAGGGTTTGTTGGCTACACCTTC.

This chain joins TRBV5-5 and TRBJ1-3; D not resolved. The CDR3 length is 14 residues. V was cut by 0 bases and J by 1 base, with 5 bases left in between. Germline CDR1 and CDR2: SGHKS and YYEKEE (reference sequence). The CDR3 DNA follows: TGTGCCAGCAGCTTGGCAGCGTCTGGAAACACCATATATTTT. Its protein product is CASSLAASGNTIYF.

The chain couples TRBV9 to TRBJ1-1; D is perhaps TRBD1 (5 bases). This CDR3 has 16 residues. CDR1 is SGDLS, CDR2 YYNGEE, per germline. Trimming took 3 bases from V and 1 from J, leaving 16 bases between them. The CDR3 protein is CASSAQVGHRNTEAFF. The CDR3 DNA follows: TGTGCCAGCAGCGCACAGGTTGGACACCGGAACACTGAAGCTTTCTTT.

The genes are TRBV3-1 (or the pseudogene TRBV3-2) and TRBJ2-1, with 14 bases matching TRBD2. CDR1 and CDR2 (germline): LGHDT, YNNKEL (reference sequence). V shed 1 base and J 9 bases; nucleotides not matched to a gene: 5. This CDR3 contains 16 residues. The CDR3 here is CASSQGGTSGSSEQFF. CDR3 sequence (DNA): TGTGCCAGCAGCCAAGGAGGGACTAGCGGGAGTAGTGAGCAGTTCTTC.

In its sample, this clone was seen once. The chain links TRBV7-3 to TRBJ2-7; a weak D match, TRBD2 (5 bases). Germline V gives CDR1 SGHTA, CDR2 FQGTGA. The CDR3 loop spans 13 amino acids. The V and J ends lost 8 bases and 5 bases respectively, with 16 bases between them. The DNA for the CDR3 is TGTGCCAGCGCCTTGAGGGCCACTCACGAGCAGTACTTC. Residues: CASALRATHEQYF. The full variable domain, completed using reference TRBV7-3 and TRBJ2-7, is GAGVSQTPSNKVTEKGKYVELRCDPISGHTALYWYRQSLGQGPEFLIYFQGTGAADDSGLPNDRFFAVRPEGSVSTLKIQRTERGDSAVYLCASALRATHEQYFGPGTRLTVT.